This T cell receptor beta chain was recorded in a study of T cells in Graves' hyperthyroidism and ophthalmopathy. Amplification targeted TCR beta CDR3 regions from RNA transcripts. A set of HTBI primers served as the primers for a first-round RT-PCR of the TCR CDR3. TCRdb recomputed calls from the multiplex PCR reads with MiXCR, one row per CDR3 protein. The table has fewer than 500,000 distinct CDR3 sequences, 14% to 15% seen once. The V gene's germline CDR1 is SGDLS and CDR2 YYNGEE. Trimming removed 7 bases from V and 0 bases from J, with 14 bases in between. This CDR3 has 14 residues. This clonotype turned up a few times.

J is TRBJ2-7 and V is TRBV9; D may be TRBD2 (6 bases). The origin of this receptor is a man in his late teens or twenties with Graves' ophthalmopathy. The sample comprised blood. The CDR3 reads CASGPGDRSYEQYF. The DNA for the CDR3 is TGTGCCAGCGGCCCGGGGGACCGCTCCTACGAGCAGTACTTC.